Described below is a single T cell receptor (beta chain) sequence and its context. In the original processing: How many nucleated cells were present was estimated from reference gene primer amplification. The table came from immunoSEQ multiplex PCR; TCRdb's copy has only in-frame clones and leaves some out. From that table come the V and J calls and clone size; the DNA was used to work out D and trimming. The profile shows fewer than 250,000 clones, more than 80% of them singletons. The germline V and J ends were trimmed by 5 bases and 3 bases, with 17 bases remaining between them. There are 15 residues in the CDR3. CDR1 MNHEY and CDR2 SVGAGI come from the germline V gene. The data are from a study of blood T cell repertoires in COVID-19. Study background: Some COVID-19 samples were acute and others convalescent; all came from the United States, Italy and Spain. From T cells, B-cell-depleted T cells, or PBMCs came the material, which was cDNA or gDNA.

The clonotype was recovered from a human donor in a cohort sampled during active COVID-19. The sample taken for sequencing was peripheral blood. This sequence joins TRBV6-5 and TRBJ2-7, with D possibly matching TRBD1 (6 bases). This CDR3 is CASSPLEGVRYEQYF. The CDR3, as DNA: TGTGCCAGCAGTCCCCTAGAGGGGGTTCGCTACGAGCAGTACTTC.